The text below deals with one T cell receptor beta chain. This sample stems from a study of CD8 T cells in Susac syndrome. It was with random hexamers that roughly 0.5 to 1 ug RNA was reverse transcribed. TCRdb re-analysed the immunoSEQ multiplex PCR reads in MiXCR, keeping a single row per CDR3 protein. The data contain fewer than 80,000 distinct CDR3 sequences, approximately 93% of them seen just once; the ten biggest clones take up roughly 0.55%. The CDR3 extends over 14 amino acids. Germline values: CDR1 DFQATT, CDR2 SNEGSKA (reference sequence). The V gene lost 1 base and the J gene lost 4 bases, with 13 bases spanning the gap. Blood CD8+ and CD4+ T cells underwent high-throughput TCR beta sequencing.

V and J are TRBV20-1 and TRBJ1-2, with D perhaps TRBD1 (5 bases). Source material: CD8+ T cells from PBMCs. This sequence originates from a human donor with multiple sclerosis. CDR3: CSARVSGTVYGYTF. In DNA, the CDR3 is TGCAGTGCTAGAGTGTCAGGGACCGTCTATGGCTACACCTTC.